The entry that follows covers one TCR beta chain sequence. Its matching antigen is unknown. The sample originates from a study of monozygotic twins with inflammatory bowel disease. Whole-study findings and limits: Repertoire likeness was no different across concordant and discordant twins, perhaps owing to restricted power. Clonotype overlap with others was lower in IBD patients than in healthy twins, a difference that was greatest with disease activity. Whereas healthy co-twins had higher TCRbeta diversity (inverse Simpson), IBD patients had lower diversity.

Molecular identifiers with 6-nucleotide sample barcodes were added during cDNA synthesis via template switching. TCRdb reprocessed the 5' RACE reads, keeping one entry per CDR3 protein, no DNA. This sample contains under 150,000 distinct CDR3 sequences. Germline-derived CDR1 and CDR2 are KGHSH and LQKENI. The CDR3 totals 14 residues. The sample was blood. This chain links TRBV18 with TRBJ2-7. The receptor's source is a human donor with ulcerative colitis or Crohn's disease, or a healthy co-twin of an affected twin (not recorded which). The CDR3 sequence: CASSPGGTRYEQYF.